The present entry profiles one T cell receptor (beta chain) with its context. What it binds is not known. The sample belongs to a study of vaccination effects on CD4 cells after COVID-19. Across the whole study: Participants completed two doses of the BNT162b2 or mRNA-1273 vaccine. A couple of convalescent patients were sampled 16 days and one week before vaccination.

CDR1 is WNHNN and CDR2 is SYGVQD in the germline V gene (reference sequence). This CDR3 has 15 amino acids. The V end was cut by 9 bases, the J end by 2 bases, with 18 bases between. With the ViraFEST assay, the study expanded antigen-specific CD4+ T cells using viral peptide pools, then sequenced them. Having been cultured for less than 13 days, the cells underwent CD4+ T cell isolation. By PCR, the person was confirmed to have had SARS-CoV-2 infection between March and December 2020. On days 3 and 7, fresh IL-2 medium replaced half the medium. Overall study findings and caveats: New vaccine-induced clones were the main type among post-vaccine spike-reactive clones in convalescents.

The table came from immunoSEQ multiplex PCR; TCRdb's copy has only in-frame clones and leaves some out. The sample lists more than 35,000 clones; around 70% were seen once. Sequences were derived from CD4+ T cells from PBMCs cultured with a peptide pool, sampled before COVID-19 vaccination. The TCR originated in a human donor who had a prior SARS-CoV-2 infection. The genes are TRBV10-1 and TRBJ2-3, with unresolved D. The CDR3 is CASSPPGDDTDTQYF. In DNA form, the CDR3 reads TGCGCCAGTTCACCCCCAGGCGATGACACAGATACGCAGTATTTT.